A selection of T cell receptor beta chains follows, all from one sample in a study of regulatory T cells. Repertoires were generated with immunoSEQ multiplex PCR, while TCRdb's copy carries only in-frame clones and drops some. Of under 35,000 clones in the sample, about 93% are singletons; the top ten hold 0.85% to 1%. The sequencing sample was made of conventional CD4+ T cells sorted from blood. Receptor source: a child aged 2-15 years with CD3G deficiency. Both conserved end residues are part of each CDR3. Fields, in order: V gene, clone size, J gene, D gene, CDR3 protein, CDR3 DNA. D genes are given only for firm matches. For some rows the clone size is stated as once, few or many, or as a class when expanded; others skip it.

>TRBV30|.|TRBJ2-3|.
CAWSKGQTTDTQYF
TGTGCCTGGAGTAAGGGACAAACCACAGATACGCAGTATTTT
>TRBV18|.|TRBJ2-6|TRBD1
CASSPPNRGSGANVLTF
TGTGCCAGCTCACCACCGAACAGGGGGAGTGGGGCCAACGTCCTGACTTTC
>TRBV5-1|.|TRBJ1-1|.
CASSLASMGTEAFF
TGCGCCAGCAGCTTGGCCTCGATGGGCACTGAAGCTTTCTTT
>TRBV6-1|.|TRBJ2-1|TRBD2
CASSRLAGGNEQFF
TGTGCCAGCAGCCGACTAGCGGGGGGGAATGAGCAGTTCTTC
>TRBV28|.|TRBJ1-2|TRBD1
CASSLAGGSGYTF
TGTGCCAGCAGTCTGGCAGGGGGAAGCGGCTACACCTTC
>TRBV28|.|TRBJ2-3|.
CASSSPAVGRDTQYF
TGTGCCAGCAGTTCCCCGGCGGTAGGACGAGATACGCAGTATTTT
>TRBV28|once|TRBJ2-7|TRBD2
CASSDRLALHEQYF
TGTGCCAGCAGCGATAGACTAGCGTTACACGAGCAGTACTTC
>TRBV5-1|once|TRBJ2-7|TRBD2
CASSWTGLGYEQYF
TGCGCCAGCAGCTGGACGGGACTAGGCTACGAGCAGTACTTC
>TRBV28|.|TRBJ1-1|.
CASSSPGGRAATEAFF
TGTGCCAGCAGTTCCCCGGGGGGCAGGGCGGCCACTGAAGCTTTCTTT
>TRBV10-3|.|TRBJ2-1|.
CAISEGRLSSYNEQFF
TGTGCCATCAGTGAGGGGCGCCTGAGCTCCTACAATGAGCAGTTCTTC
>TRBV10-3|.|TRBJ2-7|TRBD1
CATGTGDIPYEQYF
TGTGCCACTGGGACAGGGGACATTCCCTACGAGCAGTACTTC
>TRBV6-6|.|TRBJ2-7|TRBD2
CASNNVKAGGNEQYF
TGTGCCAGCAACAACGTAAAAGCGGGAGGGAACGAGCAGTACTTC
>TRBV28|.|TRBJ2-2|.
CASSLPGGNTGELFF
TGTGCCAGCAGTCTACCCGGAGGCAACACCGGGGAGCTGTTTTTT
>TRBV28|.|TRBJ1-2|.
CASRLLRGADYGYTF
TGTGCCAGCAGGCTTCTCCGGGGGGCGGACTATGGCTACACCTTC
>TRBV6-1|once|TRBJ1-1|.
CASSERSYTEAFF
TGTGCCAGCAGTGAGCGCAGCTACACTGAAGCTTTCTTT
>TRBV28|.|TRBJ1-4|TRBD1
CASSAAGTGHEKLFF
TGTGCCAGCAGTGCGGCCGGGACAGGGCATGAAAAACTGTTTTTT
>TRBV28|.|TRBJ2-7|.
CASNGGRPVGMYEQYF
TGTGCCAGCAACGGTGGGCGGCCCGTGGGAATGTACGAGCAGTACTTC
>TRBV10-3|.|TRBJ1-2|TRBD1
CAISPTGTGNGYTF
TGTGCCATCAGCCCAACCGGGACAGGGAATGGCTACACCTTC
>TRBV14|.|TRBJ2-2|.
CASSQKTSGELFF
TGTGCCAGCAGCCAAAAGACTAGTGGGGAGCTGTTTTTT
>TRBV5-1|.|TRBJ2-7|.
CASSLAPEYNEQYF
TGCGCCAGCAGCTTGGCCCCCGAATACAACGAGCAGTACTTC
>TRBV28|.|TRBJ1-5|.
CASSLMGQPQHF
TGTGCCAGCAGTTTAATGGGTCAGCCCCAGCATTTT
>TRBV11-2|.|TRBJ2-1|.
CASSRRTAHNEQFF
TGTGCCAGCAGCCGACGGACGGCCCACAATGAGCAGTTCTTC
>TRBV7-9|.|TRBJ2-3|TRBD2
CASSLGLAGSTDTQYF
TGTGCCAGCAGCTTAGGACTAGCGGGAAGCACAGATACGCAGTATTTT
>TRBV6-6|.|TRBJ2-1|TRBD1
CASRFAGGTDEQFF
TGTGCCAGCAGGTTTGCAGGGGGTACGGATGAGCAGTTCTTC
>TRBV5-1|.|TRBJ2-3|TRBD2
CASSLLAGGTDTQYF
TGCGCCAGCAGCTTACTAGCGGGAGGTACAGATACGCAGTATTTT
>TRBV28|.|TRBJ1-2|.
CATNTGRYGYTF
TGTGCCACTAATACAGGCCGCTATGGCTACACCTTC
>TRBV12-5|.|TRBJ1-2|.
CASGLVTGYTF
TGTGCTAGTGGTTTGGTGACAGGCTACACCTTC
>TRBV5-1|.|TRBJ2-3|.
CASASTGHSTDTQYF
TGCGCCAGCGCCTCGACAGGCCATAGCACAGATACGCAGTATTTT
>TRBV10-3|.|TRBJ2-1|TRBD2
CAISRTSGYNEQFF
TGTGCCATCAGCCGGACTAGCGGTTACAATGAGCAGTTCTTC
>TRBV6-1|.|TRBJ2-7|.
CASSESVREQYF
TGTGCCAGCAGTGAGTCTGTGAGGGAGCAGTACTTC
>TRBV5-1|once|TRBJ2-2|.
CASSSQGSLAGELFF
TGCGCCAGCAGCTCACAGGGTAGCCTGGCCGGGGAGCTGTTTTTT